Following are 19 T cell receptor beta chains from one sample sequenced in a study of T-cell memory formation after mild COVID-19. TCRdb called the 5' RACE reads again in MiXCR, with one record for every CDR3 protein. The repertoire holds 300,000 to 350,000 distinct CDR3 sequences, roughly a fifth seen once, with around 21% in the top ten. The sequencing sample was made of PBMCs or a T cell subset sorted from them (not recorded which). All receptors come from a man aged 18 to 29 who had mild COVID-19 (a few samples of this study predate the infection). Cell type and time point are not known.

This clonotype was observed at least ten times. The chain uses TRBV5-5 and TRBJ2-1, with 11 bases fitting TRBD2. Trimming removed 5 bases from V and 2 bases from J; junction bases left unmatched: 9. Germline V gene sequence: CDR1 SGHKS, CDR2 YYEKEE (reference sequence). CDR3 length: 17 residues. The CDR3 is CASSPRLAGGAYNEQFF. The CDR3 DNA reads TGTGCCAGCAGTCCCCGCCTAGCGGGGGGCGCCTACAATGAGCAGTTCTTC.

This clonotype was detected only a few times. This chain uses TRBV7-2 with TRBJ1-1; no clear D gene. The CDR3 loop spans 13 amino acids. Germline V lookup: CDR1 SGHTA, CDR2 FQGNSA. The V gene lost 5 bases and the J gene lost 11 bases, with 18 bases spanning the gap. For the CDR3, the DNA is TGTGCCAGCAGCCTGGTAAAGGAGTCTTCGGCTTTCTTT. Amino acid sequence: CASSLVKESSAFF.

The table lists this clonotype with a few counts. The rearrangement joins TRBV5-8 to TRBJ1-5; D perhaps matches TRBD1 (6 bases). Germline CDR1 SGHTS, CDR2 YDEGEE. The CDR3 spans 17 residues. The ends were cut back, 4 bases at V and 0 bases at J, with 17 bases in the middle. The CDR3: CASSTSGVGDSNQPQHF. The CDR3 DNA reads TGTGCCAGCAGCACATCAGGGGTTGGAGATAGCAATCAGCCCCAGCATTTT.

V and J are TRBV7-2 and TRBJ2-1, with D uncertain. This CDR3 comprises 13 residues. The germline V gene has CDR1 SGHTA and CDR2 FQGNSA. V gave up 5 bases and J gave up 7 bases, with 12 bases separating them. The CDR3 coding sequence is TGTGCCAGCAGCCCGCGGACGGAAAATGAGCAGTTCTTC. Amino acid sequence: CASSPRTENEQFF.

This clonotype turned up a few times. V and J are TRBV4-3 and TRBJ2-1; TRBD1 is a possible D gene (5 bases). CDR1 is LGHNA and CDR2 is YSLEER in the germline V gene. The CDR3 sequence is 13 residues long. The V gene lost 8 bases and the J gene lost 9 bases, with 17 bases spanning the gap. CDR3: CASGAEIYLEQFF. Here the CDR3 DNA reads TGCGCCAGCGGGGCAGAGATTTATCTTGAGCAGTTCTTC.

This clonotype was seen only a few times. J is TRBJ2-7 and V is TRBV4-1; possible D gene TRBD1, 8 bases. Trimming took off 1 base at V and 5 bases at J, with 15 bases between the two ends. The CDR3 has 15 residues. CDR1 is MGHRA and CDR2 is YSYEKL in the germline V gene. The DNA of the CDR3 is TGCGCCAGCAGCCAAGGGACAGGGAGGGCCAACGAGCAGTACTTC. This sequence encodes CASSQGTGRANEQYF.

This chain connects TRBV14 to TRBJ2-7; D may be TRBD2 (5 bases). V was cut by 1 base and J by 2 bases, with 6 bases left in between. Germline V gene lookup returns CDR1 SGHDN and CDR2 FVKESK. This CDR3 is built from 13 residues. CDR3 residues: CASSQVGTYEQYV. The CDR3 nucleotides read TGTGCCAGCAGCCAAGTCGGGACCTACGAGCAGTACGTC.

The rearrangement links TRBV7-6 to TRBJ2-1; TRBD2 matches 7 bases. The CDR3 runs 14 residues. Per germline, CDR1 SGHVS and CDR2 FNYEAQ. With V trimmed by 1 base and J by 9 bases, 6 bases remained unmatched. The chain's CDR3 is CASSLDGGISEQFF. CDR3 coding DNA: TGTGCCAGCAGCTTAGACGGGGGGATATCTGAGCAGTTCTTC. Using reference TRBV7-6 and TRBJ2-1 for the parts outside the CDR3, the full variable domain is GAGVSQSPRYKVTKRGQDVALRCDPISGHVSLYWYRQALGQGPEFLTYFNYEAQQDKSGLPNDRFSAERPEGSISTLTIQRTEQRDSAMYRCASSLDGGISEQFFGPGTRLTVL.

The chain employs TRBV4-3 and TRBJ2-5, with D perhaps TRBD1 (7 bases). CDR1 is LGHNA and CDR2 is YSLEER in the germline V gene. This CDR3 is 15 amino acids long. V lost 1 base and J 3 bases, leaving 12 bases between the germline ends. The CDR3 spells CASSQVRGDEETQYF. The CDR3 nucleotides are TGCGCCAGCAGCCAAGTCAGGGGGGACGAAGAGACCCAGTACTTC.

This chain uses TRBV7-6 with TRBJ2-7, with 8 positions matching TRBD1. Germline V CDR1 and CDR2: SGHVS, FNYEAQ. J was trimmed by 2 bases and V by 5 bases; bases with no gene match: 5. The CDR3 is 14 residues long. The CDR3 DNA sequence: TGTGCCAGCAGCCCGGGACAGGCCCCCTACGAGCAGTACTTC. Its protein product is CASSPGQAPYEQYF. The full variable domain, in which reference TRBV7-6 and TRBJ2-7 provide the parts outside the CDR3, is GAGVSQSPRYKVTKRGQDVALRCDPISGHVSLYWYRQALGQGPEFLTYFNYEAQQDKSGLPNDRFSAERPEGSISTLTIQRTEQRDSAMYRCASSPGQAPYEQYFGPGTRLTVT.

This clonotype was counted only a few times. The V call is TRBV18, the J call TRBJ2-4; unclear D gene. Germline V gene sequence: CDR1 KGHSH, CDR2 LQKENI. This CDR3 has 15 amino acids. V was pared by 3 bases and J by 0 bases, with 9 bases between. CDR3 in amino acids: CASSPSGIAKNIQYF. Here the CDR3 DNA reads TGTGCCAGCTCACCGTCCGGCATAGCCAAAAACATTCAGTACTTC.

In its sample, this clonotype was seen a few times. The chain links TRBV7-2 to TRBJ2-1; 12 nucleotides match TRBD2. CDR3 length equals 14 residues. The J segment lost 6 bases and the V segment lost 5 bases, leaving 2 bases of the junction unmatched. Germline V gene lookup returns CDR1 SGHTA and CDR2 FQGNSA. CDR3 in amino acids: CASSTSGGLNEQFF. The DNA of the CDR3 is TGTGCCAGCAGCACTAGCGGGGGGCTCAATGAGCAGTTCTTC. The full variable domain, completed using reference TRBV7-2 and TRBJ2-1, is GAGVSQSPSNKVTEKGKDVELRCDPISGHTALYWYRQSLGQGLEFLIYFQGNSAPDKSGLPSDRFSAERTGGSVSTLTIQRTQQEDSAVYLCASSTSGGLNEQFFGPGTRLTVL.

This chain uses TRBV4-1 with TRBJ2-6; D not resolved. Germline values: CDR1 MGHRA, CDR2 YSYEKL. Trimming took 4 bases from V and 4 from J, leaving 5 bases between them. The CDR3 is 13 amino acids. As DNA, the CDR3 is TGCGCCAGCAGCCTCCTCGGGGCCAACGTCCTGACTTTC. It is translated as CASSLLGANVLTF.

The chain links TRBV5-4 to TRBJ1-2; the D gene is possibly TRBD1 (5 bases). The CDR3 is 17 residues long. CDR1 is SGHNT, CDR2 YYREEE, per germline (reference sequence). V was cut by 3 bases and J by 0 bases, with 18 bases left in between. CDR3 nucleotides: TGTGCCAGCAGCTCGGATCTCACAGGCGCGACTAACTATGGCTACACCTTC. Translating it yields CASSSDLTGATNYGYTF.

The rearrangement links TRBV19 to TRBJ1-1; a weak D match, TRBD1 (5 bases). Trimming removed 3 bases from V and 4 bases from J, with 9 bases in between. The CDR3 spans 13 residues. Germline assignment: CDR1 LNHDA and CDR2 SQIVND (reference sequence). The CDR3 coding sequence is TGTGCCAGTAGTATCAATGGGGCCACTGAAGCTTTCTTT. The encoded protein is CASSINGATEAFF. The entire variable domain, with the rest obtained from reference TRBV19 and TRBJ1-1, is as follows: DGGITQSPKYLFRKEGQNVTLSCEQNLNHDAMYWYRQDPGQGLRLIYYSQIVNDFQKGDIAEGYSVSREKKESFPLTVTSAQKNPTAFYLCASSINGATEAFFGQGTRLTVV.

The J gene is TRBJ2-5, the V gene TRBV4-2, with D perhaps being TRBD1 or TRBD2 (5 bases each). CDR1 and CDR2 (germline): LGHNA, YNFKEQ. Trimming removed 2 bases at V and 3 bases at J, with 13 bases between. The CDR3 length is 15 residues. This CDR3 reads CASSQLEGRKETQYF. The DNA for the CDR3 is TGTGCCAGCAGCCAACTAGAGGGGAGAAAAGAGACCCAGTACTTC.

V is TRBV12-3 or TRBV12-4 and J is TRBJ1-2; D uncertain. The CDR3 has 14 residues. V was trimmed by 6 bases and J by 3 bases, leaving 14 bases between them. CDR3 in amino acids: CASSPSGAYYGYTF. The CDR3, as DNA: TGTGCCAGCAGCCCCAGCGGAGCTTACTATGGCTACACCTTC.

This chain connects TRBV29-1 to TRBJ1-4, with D tentatively TRBD1 (6 bases). CDR3 length: 12 amino acids. The V gene's germline CDR1 is SQVTM and CDR2 ANQGSEA. Trimming took 7 bases from V and 7 from J, leaving 13 bases between them. The CDR3 loop is CSALRGGEKLFF. The CDR3 nucleotides are TGCAGCGCCCTGAGGGGGGGTGAAAAACTGTTTTTT. Full variable domain (outside the CDR3, taken from reference TRBV29-1 and TRBJ1-4): SAVISQKPSRDICQRGTSLTIQCQVDSQVTMMFWYRQQPGQSLTLIATANQGSEATYESGFVIDKFPISRPNLTFSTLTVSNMSPEDSSIYLCSALRGGEKLFFGSGTQLSVL.

This chain joins TRBV25-1 and TRBJ2-5; TRBD1 matches 7 bases. After removal of 6 bases from V and 3 bases from J, the junction contained 4 bases not matched to a gene. CDR3 length: 13 residues. The germline CDR1 and CDR2 sequences are MGHDK and SYGVNS. CDR3 nucleotides: TGTGCCAGCAGGGCCGGGACAGAAGAGACCCAGTACTTC. Translation gives CASRAGTEETQYF.